The 29 T cell receptor beta chains given below trace back to one sample, sequenced in a study of T cells in Graves' hyperthyroidism and ophthalmopathy. RNA transcripts yielded amplified TCR beta CDR3 regions. In the first-round RT-PCR of the TCR CDR3, the HTBI primer set was used. MiXCR, run by TCRdb on the multiplex PCR reads, gives a single entry per CDR3 protein. The table shows around 690,000 distinct CDR3 sequences, with less than 25% occurring only once. The source material was blood. The source of these receptors is a man aged 25 to 45 with Graves' ophthalmopathy.

A few counts support this clonotype. The chain employs TRBV3-1 and TRBJ2-2; D might be TRBD1 (5 bases). Germline loops: CDR1 LGHDT, CDR2 YNNKEL (reference sequence). V lost 1 base and J 6 bases, leaving 9 bases between the germline ends. The CDR3 length is 14 residues. The CDR3 nucleotides read TGTGCCAGCAGCCAAGGGGGCGTATCCGGGGAGCTGTTTTTT. Protein product: CASSQGGVSGELFF.

The chain carries TRBV12-3 or TRBV12-4 and TRBJ2-1; a weak D match, TRBD2 (6 bases). The germline V and J ends were trimmed by 1 base and 5 bases, with 18 bases remaining between them. This CDR3 contains 17 residues. The CDR3 DNA follows: TGTGCCAGCAGTTTAGTAGGTTCCGGACTAAACCACAATGAGCAGTTCTTC. It yields the protein CASSLVGSGLNHNEQFF.

This sequence joins TRBV19 and TRBJ2-3, with 9 bases aligning to TRBD1. The CDR3 has 16 residues. V dropped 5 bases and J dropped 2; count of bases not matched to a gene: 8. The germline V gene encodes CDR1 LNHDA and CDR2 SQIVND (reference sequence). CDR3 in DNA: TGTGCCAGTAGTCCGACAGGGGGGATCTACACAGATACGCAGTATTTT. Translated, it gives CASSPTGGIYTDTQYF. Full variable domain (outside the CDR3, taken from reference TRBV19 and TRBJ2-3): DGGITQSPKYLFRKEGQNVTLSCEQNLNHDAMYWYRQDPGQGLRLIYYSQIVNDFQKGDIAEGYSVSREKKESFPLTVTSAQKNPTAFYLCASSPTGGIYTDTQYFGPGTRLTVL.

This clonotype showed up just a few times. The chain is built from TRBV3-1 and TRBJ2-1; TRBD2 might be the D (7 bases). Germline CDR1 reads LGHDT; CDR2 reads YNNKEL (reference sequence). V lost 0 bases to trimming and J lost 7 bases, with 19 bases between them. The CDR3 contains 17 residues. Here the CDR3 DNA reads TGTGCCAGCAGCCAAGATAAAGGGGGGAGGGCCGGGAATGAGCAGTTCTTC. It yields the protein CASSQDKGGRAGNEQFF.

The V gene is TRBV10-2, the J gene TRBJ2-7, with a weak D call TRBD1 (6 bases). This CDR3 is 18 amino acids long. The ends were cut back, 0 bases at V and 3 bases at J, with 21 bases in the middle. Per germline, CDR1 WSHSY and CDR2 SAAADI. The CDR3 loop is CASSESGAYSLRNYEQYF. The CDR3 nucleotides are TGCGCCAGCAGTGAGTCGGGGGCTTACAGTCTCCGAAACTACGAGCAGTACTTC.

The table lists this clonotype with a few counts. The chain has TRBV12-3 or TRBV12-4 and TRBJ1-6, with D unresolved. This CDR3 is 15 amino acids long. V was pared by 6 bases and J by 3 bases, with 12 bases between. CDR3 DNA: TGTGCCAGCAGATCAGAGTTGGTCTATAATTCACCCCTCCACTTT. Residues: CASRSELVYNSPLHF.

At least ten counts were recorded for this clonotype. The chain links TRBV11-1 to TRBJ2-1; D unclear. The V and J ends lost 5 bases and 9 bases respectively, with 20 bases between them. This CDR3 is 15 amino acids long. Germline CDR1 and CDR2: SGHAT and FQDESV (reference sequence). CDR3 loop: CASSHPGELETEQFF. Written as DNA, the CDR3 is TGTGCCAGCAGCCATCCCGGAGAGCTTGAGACTGAGCAGTTCTTC. The variable domain in full, with the rest retrieved from reference TRBV11-1 and TRBJ2-1, is EAEVAQSPRYKITEKSQAVAFWCDPISGHATLYWYRQILGQGPELLVQFQDESVVDDSQLPKDRFSAERLKGVDSTLKIQPAELGDSAMYLCASSHPGELETEQFFGPGTRLTVL.

The chain recombines TRBV7-2 with TRBJ1-3; the D gene is possibly TRBD1 (5 bases). This CDR3 has 17 residues. Germline V gene lookup returns CDR1 SGHTA and CDR2 FQGNSA. V lost 5 bases and J 1 base, leaving 18 bases between the germline ends. This CDR3 reads CASSTQGAGLSGNTIYF. The DNA of the CDR3 is TGTGCCAGCAGCACCCAAGGGGCCGGACTATCTGGAAACACCATATATTTT.

This clonotype was observed a handful of times. The V call is TRBV7-3, the J call TRBJ2-3; 9 nucleotides match TRBD1. Germline values: CDR1 SGHTA, CDR2 FQGTGA. With 4 bases clipped from V and 4 bases from J, the junction kept 6 bases outside the gene matches. The CDR3 is made up of 15 amino acids. Here the CDR3 reads CASSSQGASADTQYF. The CDR3 DNA reads TGTGCCAGCAGCTCACAGGGGGCTAGTGCAGATACGCAGTATTTT.

This clonotype has a count of ten or more. The chain uses TRBV3-1 and TRBJ1-1; D uncertain. This CDR3 has 14 amino acids. V was cut by 2 bases and J by 6 bases, with 13 bases left in between. Germline V gene data show CDR1 as LGHDT and CDR2 as YNNKEL (reference sequence). Here the CDR3 reads CASSQSEALAEAFF. DNA of the CDR3: TGTGCCAGCAGCCAATCGGAGGCGTTAGCTGAAGCTTTCTTT. The variable domain in full, with the rest retrieved from reference TRBV3-1 and TRBJ1-1, is DTAVSQTPKYLVTQMGNDKSIKCEQNLGHDTMYWYKQDSKKFLKIMFSYNNKELIINETVPNRFSPKSPDKAHLNLHINSLELGDSAVYFCASSQSEALAEAFFGQGTRLTVV.

As regards this clonotype: A much larger clone lies a single base off, so this may be a read error. J is TRBJ1-6 and V is TRBV2, with a weak D call TRBD1 (6 bases). V lost 10 bases and J lost 4, with 17 bases in between. Germline assignment: CDR1 SNHLY and CDR2 FYNNEI. This CDR3 comprises 15 residues. CDR3 sequence reads: CANTLNQGYNSPLHF. CDR3 DNA sequence: TGTGCCAACACCCTGAACCAGGGGTATAATTCACCCCTCCACTTT.

The sample holds many counts of this clonotype. The CDR3 loop is CASSLGLSEAFF. In DNA, the CDR3 is TGCGCCAGCAGCTTGGGGTTGTCTGAAGCTTTCTTT. The chain couples TRBV5-1 to TRBJ1-1, with D unclear. V lost 0 bases, J lost 6 bases, and 6 bases lay in between. The CDR3 is 12 residues long. Per germline, CDR1 SGHRS and CDR2 YFSETQ.

The rearrangement links TRBV27 to TRBJ2-7; unclear D gene. The CDR3 spans 13 residues. Between the trimmed V and J ends, which lost 4 bases and 2 bases, there was a span of 9 bases. The germline CDR1 and CDR2 sequences are MNHEY and SMNVEV (reference sequence). The chain's CDR3 is CASSSLQPYEQYF. CDR3 DNA sequence: TGTGCCAGCAGTTCCTTACAGCCCTACGAGCAGTACTTC.

This clonotype has a count of ten or more. This chain joins TRBV18 and TRBJ2-3; no firm D call. The length of the CDR3 is 15 residues. With 0 bases removed from V and 0 bases from J, the gap between germline ends came to 7 bases. Germline CDR1 reads KGHSH; CDR2 reads LQKENI. Here the CDR3 DNA reads TGTGCCAGCTCACCACCAGCCGCTAGCACAGATACGCAGTATTTT. Its translation is CASSPPAASTDTQYF.

This CDR3 reads CASSRRQYNEQFF. CDR3 nucleotide sequence: TGTGCCAGCAGCCGCCGACAGTACAATGAGCAGTTCTTC. This sequence joins TRBV13 and TRBJ2-1, with a weak D call TRBD1 (5 bases). The length of the CDR3 is 13 residues. Germline CDR1 is PRHDT and CDR2 is FYEKMQ (reference sequence). Trimming removed 5 bases at V and 4 bases at J, with 9 bases between.

The chain joins TRBV6-1 to TRBJ2-5; D is possibly TRBD2 (6 bases). The CDR3 sequence is 13 residues long. CDR1 is MNHNS and CDR2 is SASEGT in the germline V gene. The germline V and J ends were trimmed by 7 bases and 5 bases, with 14 bases remaining between them. Here the CDR3 DNA reads TGTGCCAGCAACAAACCGGGGGTCGAGACCCAGTACTTC. Translation: CASNKPGVETQYF.

The table lists this clonotype with many counts. V gene TRBV5-1 combines with J gene TRBJ2-1; the match to TRBD1 covers 8 bases. CDR1 and CDR2 (germline): SGHRS, YFSETQ. V was clipped by 4 bases and J by 4 bases; unmatched bases: 4. This CDR3 spans 14 amino acids. The CDR3 here is CASSAGQEYNEQFF. The CDR3 DNA sequence: TGCGCCAGCAGCGCGGGACAGGAGTACAATGAGCAGTTCTTC.

This clonotype has only a few counts. This rearrangement joins TRBV30 to TRBJ2-7; D gene unclear. The germline CDR1 and CDR2 sequences are GTSNPN and SVGIG (reference sequence). The CDR3 spans 14 residues. V was cut by 0 bases and J by 2 bases, with 11 bases left in between. The CDR3 region has the DNA TGTGCCTGGAGTGTTCGCACGAGAGCCTACGAGCAGTACTTC. This encodes CAWSVRTRAYEQYF.

The J gene is TRBJ1-2, the V gene TRBV2; 8 bases match TRBD1. The CDR3 has 15 amino acids. Unmatched junction bases numbered 8, after V lost 0 bases and J lost 8 bases. Germline assignment: CDR1 SNHLY and CDR2 FYNNEI. In DNA, the CDR3 is TGTGCCAGCAGTGAAGCGGTACAGGGGGGTCAAGGCTACACCTTC. Translated, it gives CASSEAVQGGQGYTF.

The chain carries TRBV2 and TRBJ1-1, with D perhaps TRBD1 (6 bases). Trimming shortened V by 1 base and J by 0 bases, and 15 bases separated the two germline ends. Germline CDR1 SNHLY, CDR2 FYNNEI. The CDR3 length is 17 residues. CDR3: CASSEDPQGGMNTEAFF. The CDR3 nucleotides are TGTGCCAGCAGTGAAGACCCACAGGGAGGAATGAACACTGAAGCTTTCTTT.

This clonotype was picked up many times. V gene TRBV28 combines with J gene TRBJ2-7, with D possibly TRBD2 on 5 matching bases. CDR1 MDHEN and CDR2 SYDVKM come from the germline V gene. V shed 9 bases and J shed 3 bases, with 12 bases lying between them. The CDR3 length is 12 residues. The CDR3 region has the DNA TGTGCCAGTCAAACGGGGAGCTACGAGCAGTACTTC. It specifies CASQTGSYEQYF.

This clonotype came up once. This sequence joins TRBV30 and TRBJ2-6, with TRBD1 identical over 7 bases. V trimming: 7 bases; J trimming: 0 bases; junction bases outside the gene matches: 9. The CDR3 has 16 residues. CDR1 GTSNPN and CDR2 SVGIG come from the germline V gene (reference sequence). The CDR3 is CAYLDRYYSGANVLTF. The CDR3, as DNA: TGTGCCTACCTGGACAGGTATTACTCTGGGGCCAACGTCCTGACTTTC.

The rearrangement joins TRBV10-2 to TRBJ2-1, with 10 nucleotides matching TRBD2. The germline V gene encodes CDR1 WSHSY and CDR2 SAAADI. V lost 2 bases and J lost 6; bases outside the gene matches: 1. CDR3 length: 14 residues. The CDR3 sequence: CASSEVAGGNEQFF. For the CDR3, the DNA is TGCGCCAGCAGTGAGGTAGCGGGGGGCAATGAGCAGTTCTTC.

This clonotype showed up many times. The V call is TRBV5-1, the J call TRBJ2-7; D unresolved. V was clipped by 0 bases and J by 2 bases, with 6 bases between them. Per the germline V gene, CDR1 is SGHRS and CDR2 is YFSETQ. The CDR3 runs 13 residues. The CDR3 nucleotides are TGCGCCAGCAGCTTGGACGGTCCCTACGAGCAGTACTTC. Its translation: CASSLDGPYEQYF.

The table lists this clonotype with a few counts. The chain couples TRBV7-3 to TRBJ1-1; D is ambiguous. Trimming took off 5 bases at V and 0 bases at J, with 13 bases between the two ends. Germline V lookup: CDR1 SGHTA, CDR2 FQGTGA. The CDR3 extends over 15 amino acids. CDR3 in DNA: TGTGCCAGCAGCCGGGCGGGTCCGATGAACACTGAAGCTTTCTTT. Translated: CASSRAGPMNTEAFF.

This clonotype was seen repeatedly, ten times or more. The CDR3 loop is CASSLAGWRSNQPQHF. CDR3 bases: TGTGCCAGCAGTTTAGCGGGGTGGAGGAGCAATCAGCCCCAGCATTTT. The V call is TRBV28, the J call TRBJ1-5; D uncertain. Germline V gives CDR1 MDHEN, CDR2 SYDVKM. This CDR3 is built from 16 residues. Deletions cut 2 bases from V and 1 base from J, with 12 bases between.

The V call is TRBV28, the J call TRBJ1-4; D gene uncertain. Germline CDR1 and CDR2: MDHEN and SYDVKM. V was pared by 4 bases and J by 7 bases, with 22 bases between. The CDR3 runs to 17 residues. The CDR3 protein is CASSYDIGVDGGEKLFF. CDR3 in DNA: TGTGCCAGCAGTTACGATATCGGGGTCGACGGAGGTGAAAAACTGTTTTTT.

This clonotype was seen many times. This chain connects TRBV13 to TRBJ1-1; TRBD1 is a possible D gene (5 bases). Germline V gene data show CDR1 as PRHDT and CDR2 as FYEKMQ (reference sequence). The CDR3 extends over 15 amino acids. Trimming removed 3 bases from V and 1 base from J, with 12 bases in between. The CDR3 here is CASSFTGTANTEAFF. The CDR3 DNA sequence: TGTGCCAGCAGCTTTACTGGGACCGCGAACACTGAAGCTTTCTTT.

The gene calls are TRBV20-1 and TRBJ1-1; no definite D call. The CDR3 has 11 amino acids. Germline CDR1 is DFQATT and CDR2 is SNEGSKA (reference sequence). Trimming took off 5 bases at V and 0 bases at J, with 4 bases between the two ends. The CDR3 loop reads CSAWMNTEAFF. The DNA of the CDR3 is TGCAGTGCTTGGATGAACACTGAAGCTTTCTTT.